The 26 T cell receptor beta chains reported below all come from one sample, sequenced in a study of blood T cells in healthy people across ages. Then a second PCR, running roughly 7 to 11 cycles, was carried out with a sample-barcoded 5' primer and a J-beta primer mix. Using its own MiXCR run on the 5' RACE reads, TCRdb lists one record per CDR3 protein. Among hundreds of thousands of distinct CDR3 sequences listed, 56% were seen once. Sequenced material: blood. The receptor set was obtained from a man aged 40-55 years in good health.

Worth noting for this clonotype: This could be a read error, since a much larger clone is one nucleotide away. The chain carries TRBV9 and TRBJ1-6, with a tentative D call TRBD1 (5 bases). Germline assignment: CDR1 SGDLS and CDR2 YYNGEE. With 0 bases removed from V and 7 bases from J, the gap between germline ends came to 14 bases. This CDR3 contains 16 residues. Written as DNA, the CDR3 is TGTGCCAGCAGCGTAGAAGGGGCAGGAGGGAATTCACCCCTCCACTTT. It encodes CASSVEGAGGNSPLHF. Based on the CDR3 plus reference TRBV9 and TRBJ1-6, the full variable domain is DSGVTQTPKHLITATGQRVTLRCSPRSGDLSVYWYQQSLDQGLQFLIQYYNGEERAKGNILERFSAQQFPDLHSELNLSSLELGDSALYFCASSVEGAGGNSPLHFGNGTRLTVT.

This clonotype has just a few counts. The J gene is TRBJ2-6, the V gene TRBV12-3 or TRBV12-4; D is unclear. The CDR3 has 15 amino acids. The germline V and J ends were trimmed by 5 bases and 0 bases, with 8 bases remaining between them. CDR3 in DNA: TGTGCCAGCAGTCTACTCCCCTCTGGGGCCAACGTCCTGACTTTC. Its translation: CASSLLPSGANVLTF.

A few counts support this clonotype. This chain uses TRBV12-5 with TRBJ2-4; possible D gene TRBD1, 5 bases. There are 17 residues in the CDR3. Germline CDR1 and CDR2: LGHNT and FRNRAP. V shed 2 bases and J shed 1 base, with 15 bases lying between them. The CDR3, as DNA: TGTGCTAGTGGTTTGATGATTCAGGGTTGGGCCAAAAACATTCAGTACTTC. Residues: CASGLMIQGWAKNIQYF.

V usage is TRBV20-1 and J usage is TRBJ2-5; D is possibly TRBD2 (6 bases). This CDR3 is built from 14 residues. V was pared by 3 bases and J by 4 bases, with 15 bases between. CDR1 and CDR2 from the germline V gene are DFQATT and SNEGSKA (reference sequence). The CDR3 DNA reads as TGCAGTGCTAGGGAGCGGGCCAAGGTAGAGACCCAGTACTTC. Translation gives CSARERAKVETQYF.

The rearrangement joins TRBV3-1 to TRBJ2-2; D may be TRBD1 (7 bases). Germline V gene lookup returns CDR1 LGHDT and CDR2 YNNKEL (reference sequence). The V end was cut by 2 bases, the J end by 1 base, with 17 bases between. The CDR3 totals 18 residues. As DNA, the CDR3 is TGTGCCAGCAGCCAACCTAAAGGGGGGACAGTGAACACCGGGGAGCTGTTTTTT. Its protein is CASSQPKGGTVNTGELFF.

The chain combines TRBV7-2 with TRBJ2-3; no definite D call. Trimming left V 1 base short and J 6 bases short, with 8 bases between. The CDR3 is 13 residues long. CDR1 and CDR2 (germline): SGHTA, FQGNSA. The CDR3 protein is CASSLVASDTQYF. The CDR3 nucleotides read TGTGCCAGCAGCTTAGTAGCCTCTGATACGCAGTATTTT.

The V call is TRBV4-3, the J call TRBJ2-7; TRBD2 matches at 9 bases. The CDR3 totals 15 residues. Germline V gene sequence: CDR1 LGHNA, CDR2 YSLEER. The J segment lost 7 bases and the V segment lost 3 bases, leaving 10 bases of the junction unmatched. As DNA, the CDR3 is TGCGCCAGCAGCCAGCCGACTAGCGGCCCCAATGAGCAGTACTTC. Translating gives CASSQPTSGPNEQYF.

This chain uses TRBV7-2 with TRBJ1-5, with a weak D call TRBD1 (6 bases). CDR3 length: 13 amino acids. Germline loops: CDR1 SGHTA, CDR2 FQGNSA. Between the trimmed V and J ends, which lost 5 bases and 6 bases, there was a span of 11 bases. The CDR3 loop reads CASSVDRFQPQHF. The CDR3 DNA follows: TGTGCCAGCAGCGTGGACAGATTTCAGCCCCAGCATTTT.

In its sample, this clonotype was seen many times. This sequence joins TRBV6-5 and TRBJ2-7; perhaps TRBD1 as D (6 bases). V lost 8 bases to trimming and J lost 3 bases, with 17 bases between them. Per the germline V gene, CDR1 is MNHEY and CDR2 is SVGAGI. The CDR3 extends over 14 amino acids. The CDR3 loop reads CASSKQIQGYEQYF. The CDR3 coding sequence is TGTGCCAGCTCAAAACAAATACAGGGCTACGAGCAGTACTTC.

This chain links TRBV6-6 with TRBJ2-2, with 9 bases that match TRBD1. The CDR3 is 13 residues long. CDR1 is MNHNY and CDR2 is SVGAGI in the germline V gene (reference sequence). The V segment lost 7 bases and the J segment 9 bases; nucleotides outside the gene matches: 6. In DNA, the CDR3 is TGTGCCAGCACCCAACAGGGGGCCAGGGAGCTGTTTTTT. It specifies CASTQQGARELFF.

This rearrangement joins TRBV5-1 to TRBJ1-4, with D possibly TRBD1 on 5 matching bases. This CDR3 is 12 amino acids long. V was pared by 7 bases and J by 5 bases, with 9 bases between. CDR1 and CDR2 from the germline V gene are SGHRS and YFSETQ. The CDR3 region is CASRRENEKLFF. CDR3 nucleotide sequence: TGCGCCAGCCGCAGGGAGAATGAAAAACTGTTTTTT. The entire variable domain, with the rest obtained from reference TRBV5-1 and TRBJ1-4, is as follows: KAGVTQTPRYLIKTRGQQVTLSCSPISGHRSVSWYQQTPGQGLQFLFEYFSETQRNKGNFPGRFSGRQFSNSRSEMNVSTLELGDSALYLCASRRENEKLFFGSGTQLSVL.

The V gene is TRBV6-5, the J gene TRBJ2-6; D remains unclear. Germline V gives CDR1 MNHEY, CDR2 SVGAGI. This CDR3 has 16 residues. V was cut by 8 bases and J by 0 bases, with 14 bases left in between. CDR3 coding DNA: TGTGCCAGCGGACGGGCGACCTCCTCTGGGGCCAACGTCCTGACTTTC. Amino acids: CASGRATSSGANVLTF.

CDR3 sequence reads: CASSDQGIGYEQYF. The CDR3 coding sequence is TGTGCCAGCAGTGATCAGGGGATTGGCTACGAGCAGTACTTC. V is TRBV6-1 and J is TRBJ2-7, with D possibly being TRBD1 (6 bases). From germline, CDR1 is MNHNS and CDR2 SASEGT. V gave up 3 bases and J gave up 3 bases, with 12 bases separating them. This CDR3 spans 14 amino acids.

The chain links TRBV3-1 to TRBJ2-5, with D tentatively TRBD1 or TRBD2 (5 bases each). Trimming took 1 base from V and 3 from J, leaving 15 bases between them. The CDR3 runs 16 residues. Germline V gives CDR1 LGHDT, CDR2 YNNKEL (reference sequence). The CDR3 sequence: CASSQVVGELEETQYF. As DNA, the CDR3 is TGTGCCAGCAGCCAAGTCGTGGGGGAGCTCGAAGAGACCCAGTACTTC.

The chain uses TRBV27 and TRBJ2-3, with 7 bases matching TRBD2. The CDR3 runs to 14 residues. Germline V CDR1 and CDR2: MNHEY, SMNVEV (reference sequence). Trimming at V came to 11 bases and at J to 4 bases, leaving 12 bases not matched to a gene. In nucleotides, the CDR3 is TGTGCCGGGGGGGTGGGTCTTATGGCAGATACGCAGTATTTT. This translates into CAGGVGLMADTQYF.

The chain uses TRBV28 and TRBJ2-1, with unresolved D. Trimming pared 5 bases from V and 8 bases from J, leaving 16 bases between. This CDR3 has 14 residues. Germline V CDR1 and CDR2: MDHEN, SYDVKM. The CDR3 spells CASSPPSTIDEQFF. The CDR3 coding sequence is TGTGCCAGCAGTCCCCCTTCGACCATCGATGAGCAGTTCTTC.

The chain combines TRBV12-3 or TRBV12-4 with TRBJ2-1; D possibly corresponds to TRBD2 (6 bases). With 5 bases removed from V and 0 bases from J, the gap between germline ends came to 14 bases. This CDR3 comprises 16 residues. CDR3 loop: CASSPYMGGSYNEQFF. The CDR3 coding sequence is TGTGCCAGCAGTCCGTATATGGGGGGCTCCTACAATGAGCAGTTCTTC.

This clonotype was picked up a small number of times. This chain links TRBV29-1 with TRBJ2-7, with 8 bases matching TRBD1. This CDR3 contains 10 residues. V gave up 7 bases and J gave up 6 bases; unmatched junction bases: 2. Germline lookup yields CDR1 SQVTM and CDR2 ANQGSEA. Here the CDR3 DNA reads TGCAGCGCCACAGGGGGCGAGCAGTACTTC. This translates into CSATGGEQYF.

This clonotype was observed a few times. The gene calls are TRBV29-1 and TRBJ1-2; D possibly corresponds to TRBD1 (5 bases). The germline V gene has CDR1 SQVTM and CDR2 ANQGSEA. V was shortened by 3 bases and J by 2 bases, with 19 bases between the two germline ends. CDR3 length equals 16 residues. CDR3 region: CSVDSSERTRNYGYTF. Here the CDR3 DNA reads TGCAGCGTTGATAGTTCTGAGAGGACAAGGAACTATGGCTACACCTTC.

This clonotype was counted a few times. V is TRBV28 and J is TRBJ2-7, with D perhaps matching TRBD2 (5 bases). This CDR3 has 15 amino acids. Germline values: CDR1 MDHEN, CDR2 SYDVKM. V lost 6 bases and J 0 bases, leaving 15 bases between the germline ends. Written as DNA, the CDR3 is TGTGCCAGCAGCCCCATCGGGGAAAGCTCCTACGAGCAGTACTTC. Protein: CASSPIGESSYEQYF.

Ten or more counts support this clonotype. CDR3 residues: CASSQEGWGSIQPQHF. The CDR3 DNA reads as TGTGCCAGCAGCCAAGAGGGGTGGGGGTCCATTCAGCCCCAGCATTTT. The V and J genes are TRBV4-2 and TRBJ1-5; D possibly corresponds to TRBD1 (5 bases). Germline CDR1 is LGHNA and CDR2 is YNFKEQ. CDR3 length: 16 amino acids. Trimming took off 0 bases at V and 6 bases at J, with 15 bases between the two ends.

The chain recombines TRBV20-1 with TRBJ1-6, with a weak D call TRBD1 (5 bases). Trimming left V 5 bases short and J 9 bases short, with 8 bases between. Per the germline V gene, CDR1 is DFQATT and CDR2 is SNEGSKA (reference sequence). The CDR3 consists of 11 residues. CDR3 in amino acids: CSAGQVSPLHF. CDR3 nucleotides: TGCAGTGCTGGACAAGTTTCACCCCTCCACTTT.

The chain employs TRBV10-3 and TRBJ1-2; weak D call: TRBD1 (6 bases). Germline CDR1 is ENHRY and CDR2 is SYGVKD. V was clipped by 0 bases and J by 8 bases, with 13 bases between them. The length of the CDR3 is 14 residues. This CDR3 is CAISESGAGHGYTF. The CDR3, as DNA: TGTGCCATCAGTGAGTCGGGGGCAGGGCACGGCTACACCTTC.

The chain carries TRBV20-1 and TRBJ2-7; no clear D. V gave up 2 bases and J gave up 6 bases, with 11 bases separating them. Germline V gene data show CDR1 as DFQATT and CDR2 as SNEGSKA (reference sequence). The CDR3 is made up of 12 amino acids. The CDR3 loop is CSARSGPSEQYF. CDR3 nucleotides: TGCAGTGCTAGATCTGGGCCCAGCGAGCAGTACTTC.

This chain uses TRBV4-2 with TRBJ2-3, with D possibly being TRBD2 (5 bases). The CDR3 consists of 15 residues. Deletions cut 0 bases from V and 5 bases from J, with 12 bases between. Germline V gene data show CDR1 as LGHNA and CDR2 as YNFKEQ. The CDR3 bases are TGTGCCAGCAGCCAAGATTGGGCGGGCTTAGATACGCAGTATTTT. Encoded protein: CASSQDWAGLDTQYF.

The chain links TRBV4-1 to TRBJ1-1, with D perhaps TRBD1 (6 bases). This CDR3 has 15 residues. Per germline, CDR1 MGHRA and CDR2 YSYEKL. V was shortened by 1 base and J by 5 bases, with 14 bases between the two germline ends. In nucleotides, the CDR3 is TGCGCCAGCAGCCAAGTAGGGGGGACATGGACTGAAGCTTTCTTT. Its translation: CASSQVGGTWTEAFF.